The text below deals with one T cell receptor (beta chain). This entry is derived from a study of T cell changes during pregnancy in multiple sclerosis. Germline V gene sequence: CDR1 SQVTM, CDR2 ANQGSEA. The CDR3 contains 13 residues. Clones were read by immunoSEQ multiplex PCR, and TCRdb kept only the in-frame ones, dropping some. The sample contains roughly 36,000 clones, 91% of which appear only once. Sequenced here: CD8+ T cells from peripheral blood mononuclear cells, sampled in the second trimester of pregnancy. The rearrangement joins TRBV29-1 to TRBJ2-1, with a tentative D call TRBD1 (8 bases). The source is a female donor with multiple sclerosis, enrolled in a pregnancy study. CDR3 in amino acids: CTSQGGTYNEQFF. As DNA, the CDR3 is TGCACCTCACAGGGGGGGACCTACAATGAGCAGTTCTTC.